What follows are 8 T cell receptor beta chains derived from one specimen sequenced in a study of blood T cells in healthy people across ages. For the second PCR, which ran for roughly 6 to 11 cycles, a sample-barcoded 5' primer and a J-beta primer mix were used. TCRdb processed the 5' RACE reads anew with MiXCR; each CDR3 protein has one entry. The sample records around 870,000 distinct CDR3 sequences, 29% being singletons. Sequenced input: blood. The source is a woman of 80 years or more in good health.

This clonotype was counted ten times or more. The rearrangement uses TRBV9 and TRBJ2-3; 11 nucleotides match TRBD2. The CDR3 runs 15 residues. With 4 bases clipped from V and 3 bases from J, the junction kept 4 bases outside the gene matches. CDR1 and CDR2 (germline): SGDLS, YYNGEE. The DNA for the CDR3 is TGTGCCAGCAGCATCGGGACTAGCGGAACAGATACGCAGTATTTT. This sequence encodes CASSIGTSGTDTQYF.

Remarks on this clonotype: A much larger clone is a single base away; this may be a read error. The rearrangement uses TRBV7-2 and TRBJ2-1; tentatively, D is TRBD1 or TRBD2 (5 bases each). The end of the DNA fits TRBJ2-7 better, so the J call may be wrong. The CDR3 extends over 15 amino acids. Germline V gene data show CDR1 as SGHTA and CDR2 as FQGNSA. The CDR3 loop reads CASSSGTGSYNEQYF. The DNA of the CDR3 is TGTGCCAGCAGCTCCGGGACGGGCTCCTACAATGAGCAGTACTTC.

This clonotype occurred a few times. The gene calls are TRBV27 and TRBJ2-2; D not resolved. V lost 3 bases and J 4 bases, leaving 6 bases between the germline ends. The CDR3 runs 13 residues. CDR1 and CDR2 (germline): MNHEY, SMNVEV (reference sequence). CDR3 region: CASSFRVTGELFF. In DNA form, the CDR3 reads TGTGCCAGCAGTTTTAGGGTCACCGGGGAGCTGTTTTTT.

This chain uses TRBV6-5 with TRBJ1-6, with D possibly being TRBD1 (5 bases). The ends were cut back, 0 bases at V and 0 bases at J, with 9 bases in the middle. Germline V gives CDR1 MNHEY, CDR2 SVGAGI. This CDR3 spans 17 amino acids. CDR3 sequence (DNA): TGTGCCAGCAGTTACTCCCAGGGTGGCTCCTATAATTCACCCCTCCACTTT. This encodes CASSYSQGGSYNSPLHF.

The sample holds many counts of this clonotype. The chain combines TRBV7-2 with TRBJ2-5; 7 bases match TRBD1. V dropped 5 bases and J dropped 3; count of bases not matched to a gene: 12. The CDR3 covers 16 residues. The germline CDR1 and CDR2 sequences are SGHTA and FQGNSA. The CDR3: CASSPGWGTAKETQYF. CDR3 nucleotides: TGTGCCAGCAGCCCCGGGTGGGGGACAGCTAAAGAGACCCAGTACTTC.

This clonotype was found many times. The CDR3 coding sequence is TGTGCCAGCAGCTTAACAGGGGTGAGCGAGCAGTACTTC. As protein: CASSLTGVSEQYF. V is TRBV11-2 and J is TRBJ2-7, with 7 nucleotides matching TRBD1. This CDR3 contains 13 residues. The germline gives CDR1 SGHAT, CDR2 FQNNGV. Trimming cost V 2 bases and J 6 bases; bases outside gene matches: 4.

This clonotype was detected ten times or more. This sequence may be a read error, since a much larger clone differs from it by one base. The V gene is TRBV20-1, the J gene TRBJ2-1; D is perhaps TRBD2 (6 bases). Trimming left V 3 bases short and J 7 bases short, with 7 bases between. This CDR3 is 11 amino acids long. Germline-derived CDR1 and CDR2 are DFQATT and SNEGSKA (reference sequence). The CDR3 sequence is CSARGGNEQFF. In nucleotides, the CDR3 is TGCAGTGCTAGGGGGGGAAATGAGCAGTTCTTC.

This clonotype appeared many times. V gene TRBV12-3 or TRBV12-4 combines with J gene TRBJ2-7; the D call may be TRBD1 or TRBD2 (5 bases each). CDR3 size: 14 residues. Trimming took off 1 base at V and 0 bases at J, with 7 bases between the two ends. In DNA form, the CDR3 reads TGTGCCAGCAGTTTAGGGGACGCCTCCTACGAGCAGTACTTC. This gives the protein CASSLGDASYEQYF.